This TCR beta chain was obtained from a study of blood T cell repertoires in COVID-19. At the level of the study: Researchers got acute and convalescent COVID-19 samples from the United States, Italy and Spain.

Germline CDR1 reads SGHNT; CDR2 reads YYREEE (reference sequence). CDR3 size: 14 residues. V gave up 0 bases and J gave up 5 bases, with 6 bases separating them. Profiled with immunoSEQ multiplex PCR; TCRdb holds only in-frame clones, not every one. Of 280,000 or so clones detected, about 90% appear once; the ten largest clones hold around 2.1%. V usage is TRBV5-4 and J usage is TRBJ1-6; the D is unclear. The TCR sequence derives from a woman aged 25 to 39 who had recovered from COVID-19. Material for sequencing was peripheral blood. CDR3 amino acids: CASSLDSNNSPLHF. CDR3 bases: TGTGCCAGCAGCTTGGACAGTAATAATTCACCCCTCCACTTT.